The T cell receptor beta chain under discussion was sequenced for a study of shared clonotypes between healthy human individuals (dated by TCRdb to 2018 to 2021). Broadly, across the study: A couple of women and three men aged 18 to 49 years were included in the cohort. To estimate repertoire size and how much clonotypes are shared between individuals, the study performed deep sequencing of blood TCR repertoires from about 5 healthy adults. Different laboratories and diverse techniques were used to prepare libraries and sequence TCR repertoires, to increase sequencing depth and limit assay-specific biases. Between about 0.8 and 9 billion PBMCs per donor were obtained by leukapheresis. For each donor, CD4 naive and CD4 memory were each run on three plates, CD8 naive on two plates, and CD8 memory on one plate. Here is what the overall study found, with its caveats: The small number of donors limited the genetic and exposure-history diversity represented. Pairwise subsampling indicated that sequencing depth was expected to affect the degree of clonotype sharing among donors. Compared with non-shared clonotypes, clonotypes shared by all four sorted-subset donors had higher generation probabilities. Rarefaction of sorted-subset datasets indicated incomplete sequencing despite the large sequencing depth. Naive subsets generally had larger estimated clonotype richness than memory subsets. When a handful of donors were compared, the shared fraction of clonotypes was around 4.6% for naive CD4, around 3.6% for naive CD8, roughly 2.5% for memory CD4, and roughly 0.43% for memory CD8. Sampling was limited to blood, and TCR repertoires in tissue likely differ from TCR repertoires in blood.

Based on the germline V gene, the CDR1 and CDR2 sequences are SGHRS and YFSETQ. Inclusive of the bounding cysteine and phenylalanine, the CDR3 is 15 residues long. Only the CDR3 part of the read is kept: 45 bases, read in frame from the first base. Trimming at the junction amounts to 6 bases on V and 6 bases on J, and the germline ends lie 19 bases apart. The donors were healthy, HIV-negative adults who had no recently reported acute infections or vaccinations. Every donor was a Caucasian adult residing in Nashville, Tennessee, USA. CD4+ T cells were enriched by magnetic negative selection; naive cells were then positively selected on CD45RA, and the negative fraction formed the memory subset. Blood was obtained by leukapheresis, after which PBMCs were separated by Ficoll-Histopaque density gradient centrifugation and cryopreserved in liquid nitrogen vapor phase. Analytical flow cytometry was used to check the purity and quantity of each magnetically sorted T cell population. Each sorted fraction had its genomic DNA isolated and then quantified by UV absorbance on a Nanodrop 2000c.

This clone was counted once. The clone's antigen remains unknown. Base quality data are lacking; no much larger clone is found one base away. Using the deep immunoSEQ assay, multiplex PCR amplified TCR CDR3 regions from genomic DNA. Extracted genomic DNA from each cell subset was spread evenly across all wells of several immunoSEQ 96-well plates, with each plate serving as a replicate. For sorted subsets, about 220 ng of genomic DNA, equivalent to around 30,000 T cell genomes, went into each replicate PCR. Purified libraries were quantified with a Qubit 3.0 fluorometer, sized on a Bioanalyzer 2100, and re-quantified with the KAPA Library Quantification kit. Every immunoSEQ 96-well plate was sequenced on a separate single-read 150-cycle Illumina NextSeq 550 flow cell. The authors' analysis ran thus. Because only junctional sequences without quality scores were contained in the immunoSEQ output, filtering matching that applied to full-length reads could not be performed. Sequences were annotated with PyIR, a Python wrapper for IgBLAST v1.9, and V/J genes and CDR3 were assigned using IMGT germline references. Reads were removed for weak V/J assignments (E-value above 1e-6), missing CDR3, stop codons, out-of-frame junctions, or ambiguous translated residues. V3J clonotypes were defined by identical inferred V gene, J gene, and CDR3 amino acid sequence. The percentage overlap between two repertoires was calculated by dividing the number of shared unique clonotypes by the size of the smaller repertoire. RTK rarefaction, the Chao1 estimator, and Recon v2.1 estimates of unobserved clonotypes were used to assess repertoire richness. Generation probabilities were computed with OLGA for all TCRbeta clonotypes obtained by the gDNA method from several donors. TCRdb limited this immuneACCESS table to in-frame rearrangements with V and J called. A share of clones is missing; checked studies link under half to unresolved V genes, and the rest is unexplained. The D gene and trimming were derived from the DNA, and the V and J assignments and clone size from that table. Across this sample there are a few million clones, with around nine tenths seen only once. The ten biggest clones cover around 0.14% of the sample.

Sequencing used naive CD4+ T cells sorted from blood. According to the study, the label for this sample's cell subset or site signals: CD45RA+ positively selected. The V and J segments used are TRBV5-1 and TRBJ2-1; a weak D assignment points to TRBD2 (5 bases agree). The receptor comes from a man younger than 30 in good health. In nucleotides, the sequence is TGCGCCAGCACCAAGACTATCTCAACTCCCAATGAGCAGTTCTTC. Translated, this gives CASTKTISTPNEQFF. The CDR3 plus the reference TRBV5-1 and TRBJ2-1 genes for the other parts give the full variable domain: KAGVTQTPRYLIKTRGQQVTLSCSPISGHRSVSWYQQTPGQGLQFLFEYFSETQRNKGNFPGRFSGRQFSNSRSEMNVSTLELGDSALYLCASTKTISTPNEQFFGPGTRLTVL.